These 31 T cell receptor beta chains share one sample of origin, sequenced in a study of blood T cell repertoires in COVID-19. Measured with immunoSEQ multiplex PCR; TCRdb has only the in-frame clones, and not every one. Counted here are a few hundred thousand clones, around 89% occurring once; the ten biggest clones make up about 1%. Sequencing was carried out using PBMCs or T cells enriched from blood (not recorded which). All receptors come from a man between 18 and 29 years old who had recovered from COVID-19.

This rearrangement joins TRBV3-1 (or the pseudogene TRBV3-2) to TRBJ2-5; 13 bases map to TRBD2. Per germline, CDR1 LGHDT and CDR2 YNNKEL (reference sequence). V dropped 1 base and J dropped 5; count of bases not matched to a gene: 7. There are 17 residues in the CDR3. CDR3 sequence (DNA): TGTGCCAGCAGCCAAGTGGGACTAGCGGGAAATCTGGAGACCCAGTACTTC. Residues: CASSQVGLAGNLETQYF.

The rearrangement uses TRBV12-3 or TRBV12-4 and TRBJ1-1, with TRBD1 as a possible D gene (5 bases). The CDR3 sequence is 13 residues long. V gave up 6 bases and J gave up 7 bases, with 15 bases separating them. Here the CDR3 DNA reads TGTGCCAGCAGGGGGGGACGGCGGGTTGAAGCTTTCTTT. It encodes CASRGGRRVEAFF.

The V and J genes are TRBV19 and TRBJ2-1, with D possibly being TRBD2 (6 bases). Germline V gene data show CDR1 as LNHDA and CDR2 as SQIVND (reference sequence). Trimming cost V 6 bases and J 3 bases, with 15 bases left between them. The CDR3 consists of 15 residues. CDR3 nucleotides: TGTGCCAGTAGCCGGACTAATATCGACTACAATGAGCAGTTCTTC. Amino acids: CASSRTNIDYNEQFF.

With regard to this clone: Other DNA sequences in this sample translate to the same CDR3. The gene calls are TRBV5-1 and TRBJ2-1, with D possibly matching TRBD1 (7 bases). This CDR3 comprises 15 residues. With 4 bases removed from V and 1 base from J, the gap between germline ends came to 12 bases. The germline V gene encodes CDR1 SGHRS and CDR2 YFSETQ. CDR3 sequence reads: CASSVEGASYNEQFF. CDR3 in DNA: TGCGCCAGCAGCGTGGAGGGGGCTTCCTACAATGAGCAGTTCTTC.

The chain joins TRBV4-1 to TRBJ2-3; 8 bases map to TRBD2. V shed 4 bases and J 4 bases; nucleotides not matched to a gene: 10. The CDR3 consists of 16 residues. The V gene's germline CDR1 is MGHRA and CDR2 YSYEKL. CDR3 sequence (DNA): TGCGCCAGCAGCCCCCTCCCGGGAGGGAACCCAGATACGCAGTATTTT. Its translation is CASSPLPGGNPDTQYF.

Only a few counts were recorded for this clone. The rearrangement joins TRBV12-5 to TRBJ1-3; possible D gene TRBD1, 5 bases. In germline, CDR1 is LGHNT, CDR2 FRNRAP. The CDR3 totals 14 residues. The ends were cut back, 7 bases at V and 4 bases at J, with 14 bases in the middle. CDR3 sequence (DNA): TGTGCTAGTGCCCCGGCAGGGAGGGGAAACACCATATATTTT. Its translation: CASAPAGRGNTIYF.

V is TRBV13 and J is TRBJ2-7; TRBD1 might be the D (6 bases). V lost 6 bases, J lost 4 bases, and 16 bases lay in between. Per germline, CDR1 PRHDT and CDR2 FYEKMQ (reference sequence). The CDR3 totals 14 residues. The CDR3 DNA follows: TGTGCCAGCAGAGGGGAAGGGGGACCTTACGAGCAGTACTTC. Protein: CASRGEGGPYEQYF.

The V call is TRBV28, the J call TRBJ2-7, with a weak D call TRBD2 (5 bases). Germline loops: CDR1 MDHEN, CDR2 SYDVKM. The CDR3 is made up of 17 amino acids. Trimming removed 3 bases at V and 2 bases at J, with 20 bases between. The CDR3 region is CASSFAYGEAVTYEQYF. CDR3 bases: TGTGCCAGCAGTTTTGCCTATGGGGAAGCGGTTACCTACGAGCAGTACTTC.

This clone has a single count. This chain connects TRBV15 to TRBJ1-3; D might be TRBD1 (6 bases). The V end lost 0 bases, the J end lost 6 bases, and 12 bases lay between the germline ends. Germline V gene lookup returns CDR1 LNHNV and CDR2 YYDKDF (reference sequence). The CDR3 has 15 residues. The CDR3 loop reads CATSRELTGTNTIYF. The CDR3 bases are TGTGCCACCAGCAGAGAACTTACAGGGACAAACACCATATATTTT.

This sequence joins TRBV21-1 and TRBJ1-6; TRBD1, the table's D call, was not compared with the DNA. TRBV21-1 is assigned pseudogene status. This CDR3 contains 17 residues. This CDR3 is CASSKAQESSYNSPLHF. The CDR3, as DNA: TGTGCCAGCAGCAAAGCACAGGAGAGCTCCTATAATTCACCCCTCCACTTT.

This chain uses TRBV4-3 with TRBJ2-1; D remains unclear. Trimming removed 0 bases from V and 11 bases from J, with 11 bases in between. There are 13 residues in the CDR3. The germline V gene has CDR1 LGHNA and CDR2 YSLEER. The CDR3 region is CASSQDLRGKQFF. CDR3 DNA: TGCGCCAGCAGCCAAGATCTTCGCGGAAAGCAGTTCTTC.

This chain uses TRBV7-9 with TRBJ2-1; maybe TRBD1 (6 bases). V lost 2 bases to trimming and J lost 4 bases, with 12 bases between them. This CDR3 comprises 15 residues. From germline, CDR1 is SEHNR and CDR2 FQNEAQ (reference sequence). The CDR3 loop reads CASSLQLGGYNEQFF. The CDR3 coding sequence is TGTGCCAGCAGCTTACAATTAGGGGGATACAATGAGCAGTTCTTC.

The chain employs TRBV7-8 and TRBJ1-5, with 7 bases aligning to TRBD1. V trimming: 2 bases; J trimming: 1 base; junction bases outside the gene matches: 5. Germline CDR1 SGHVS, CDR2 FQNEAQ. The CDR3 is made up of 16 amino acids. CDR3 DNA sequence: TGTGCCAGCAGCTTATGGGCAGGGGGAAGCAATCAGCCCCAGCATTTT. Amino acid sequence: CASSLWAGGSNQPQHF. Supplemented by reference TRBV7-8 and TRBJ1-5, the full variable domain reads GAGVSQSPRYKVAKRGQDVALRCDPISGHVSLFWYQQALGQGPEFLTYFQNEAQLDKSGLPSDRFFAERPEGSVSTLKIQRTQQEDSAVYLCASSLWAGGSNQPQHFGDGTRLSIL.

This chain uses TRBV19 with TRBJ1-4, with D tentatively TRBD1 (5 bases). Looked up from germline, CDR1 is LNHDA and CDR2 is SQIVND (reference sequence). The V end was cut by 3 bases, the J end by 8 bases, with 10 bases between. The CDR3 totals 13 residues. CDR3 protein: CASSIGGAEKLFF. In DNA, the CDR3 is TGTGCCAGTAGTATTGGAGGGGCGGAAAAACTGTTTTTT.

The chain couples TRBV2 to TRBJ1-5; TRBD1 might be the D (5 bases). Trimming pared 2 bases from V and 5 bases from J, leaving 13 bases between. The germline CDR1 and CDR2 sequences are SNHLY and FYNNEI. This CDR3 has 15 residues. The CDR3 spells CASSESRGSDQPQHF. The DNA for the CDR3 is TGTGCCAGCAGTGAATCGCGGGGCAGTGATCAGCCCCAGCATTTT. Variable domain in full (rest from reference TRBV2 and TRBJ1-5): EPEVTQTPSHQVTQMGQEVILRCVPISNHLYFYWYRQILGQKVEFLVSFYNNEISEKSEIFDDQFSVERPDGSNFTLKIRSTKLEDSAMYFCASSESRGSDQPQHFGDGTRLSIL.

The rearrangement joins TRBV5-5 to TRBJ1-6; maybe TRBD1 (5 bases). CDR3 length equals 18 residues. Trimming took 4 bases from V and 1 from J, leaving 18 bases between them. Germline V gives CDR1 SGHKS, CDR2 YYEKEE (reference sequence). CDR3 in amino acids: CASSPGEGLRSYNSPLHF. The CDR3 DNA reads TGTGCCAGCAGCCCGGGGGAGGGACTCAGGTCCTATAATTCACCCCTCCACTTT.

The genes are TRBV28 and TRBJ2-5, with 8 positions matching TRBD1. Germline CDR1 reads MDHEN; CDR2 reads SYDVKM. V shed 3 bases, J shed 8 bases, and the junction held 2 bases outside the gene matches. The CDR3 covers 12 residues. Here the CDR3 reads CASSLGQATQYF. CDR3 nucleotides: TGTGCCAGCAGTTTGGGACAGGCAACCCAGTACTTC.

CDR3: CASSRGLAGETQYF. CDR3 DNA: TGTGCCAGCAGCCGAGGACTAGCGGGCGAGACCCAGTACTTC. The gene calls are TRBV7-3 and TRBJ2-5, with 11 bases aligning to TRBD2. V lost 5 bases and J lost 5; bases outside the gene matches: 4. Germline assignment: CDR1 SGHTA and CDR2 FQGTGA. The CDR3 covers 14 residues.

The V and J genes are TRBV11-2 and TRBJ2-3, with a tentative D call TRBD2 (6 bases). This CDR3 contains 17 residues. Germline V CDR1 and CDR2: SGHAT, FQNNGV. Trimming pared 0 bases from V and 3 bases from J, leaving 16 bases between. The CDR3 spells CASSLDRTSPQTDTQYF. CDR3 coding DNA: TGTGCCAGCAGCTTAGATCGTACTAGCCCTCAAACAGATACGCAGTATTTT.

The chain uses TRBV15 and TRBJ2-7; no clear D gene. This CDR3 is built from 14 residues. V was shortened by 3 bases and J by 3 bases, with 12 bases between the two germline ends. Germline values: CDR1 LNHNV, CDR2 YYDKDF (reference sequence). In DNA form, the CDR3 reads TGTGCCACCAGCAGGGAGATAAGAGACTACGAGCAGTACTTC. As protein: CATSREIRDYEQYF.

The chain's CDR3 is CASSLAPLAGVGTGELFF. CDR3 nucleotides: TGTGCCAGCAGCTTGGCCCCCCTAGCGGGGGTCGGGACCGGGGAGCTGTTTTTT. The genes are TRBV5-4 and TRBJ2-2, with 10 bases that match TRBD2. The CDR3 consists of 18 residues. Germline values: CDR1 SGHNT, CDR2 YYREEE (reference sequence). The trim removed 0 bases at V and 5 bases at J, leaving 10 bases unmatched.

The J gene is TRBJ1-2, the V gene TRBV29-1, with TRBD1 matching 7 bases. The CDR3 spans 14 residues. Germline CDR1 reads SQVTM; CDR2 reads ANQGSEA. The junction had 8 bases not matched to a gene; V was cut back by 0 bases and J by 7 bases. Here the CDR3 DNA reads TGCAGCGTTGAAGACCGAAACAGGGGTGGTGGCTACACCTTC. It translates to CSVEDRNRGGGYTF.

The genes are TRBV28 and TRBJ1-4, with a tentative D call TRBD1 (5 bases). V shed 2 bases and J shed 4 bases, with 14 bases lying between them. The CDR3 consists of 16 residues. CDR1 is MDHEN, CDR2 SYDVKM, per germline. The CDR3 sequence: CASSLISGGRNEKLFF. For the CDR3, the DNA is TGTGCCAGCAGTTTAATTTCCGGGGGACGTAATGAAAAACTGTTTTTT. Filled out from reference TRBV28 and TRBJ1-4, the complete variable domain reads DVKVTQSSRYLVKRTGEKVFLECVQDMDHENMFWYRQDPGLGLRLIYFSYDVKMKEKGDIPEGYSVSREKKERFSLILESASTNQTSMYLCASSLISGGRNEKLFFGSGTQLSVL.

The V and J genes are TRBV28 and TRBJ1-6; no definite D call. The V end lost 4 bases, the J end lost 0 bases, and 19 bases lay between the germline ends. There are 19 residues in the CDR3. Germline CDR1 and CDR2: MDHEN and SYDVKM. The DNA for the CDR3 is TGTGCCAGCAGTTCATATCAAGGTCGCGGAAGCTCCTATAATTCACCCCTCCACTTT. Protein sequence: CASSSYQGRGSSYNSPLHF.

The table lists this clone with a count of one. This chain connects TRBV12-3 or TRBV12-4 to TRBJ1-5; the D is unclear. V was pared by 2 bases and J by 5 bases, with 7 bases between. There are 13 residues in the CDR3. DNA for the CDR3: TGTGCCAGCAGTTTATTCGCGGATCAGCCCCAGCATTTT. Its protein is CASSLFADQPQHF.

This chain uses TRBV18 with TRBJ1-4, with 7 bases aligning to TRBD1. Germline lookup yields CDR1 KGHSH and CDR2 LQKENI. This CDR3 has 16 residues. V gave up 2 bases and J gave up 8 bases; unmatched junction bases: 11. This CDR3 reads CASSPDRQGVGEKLFF. The CDR3, as DNA: TGTGCCAGCTCACCAGACAGACAGGGTGTTGGCGAAAAACTGTTTTTT.

This chain joins TRBV4-2 and TRBJ2-1; the D gene is possibly TRBD2 (5 bases). Trimming cost V 0 bases and J 8 bases, with 11 bases left between them. Germline CDR1 LGHNA, CDR2 YNFKEQ. The CDR3 covers 14 residues. CDR3 DNA sequence: TGTGCCAGCAGCCAAGAAGGTATGAGGGATGAGCAGTTCTTC. Protein sequence: CASSQEGMRDEQFF.

The chain couples TRBV24-1 to TRBJ2-2; D is undetermined. CDR3 length: 14 amino acids. Trimming pared 4 bases from V and 4 bases from J, leaving 9 bases between. Germline values: CDR1 KGHDR, CDR2 SFDVKD. CDR3 amino acids: CATSDFQATGELFF. The DNA for the CDR3 is TGTGCCACCAGTGACTTCCAAGCCACCGGGGAGCTGTTTTTT.

J is TRBJ2-7 and V is TRBV11-2, with a possible D match to TRBD1 (6 bases). V lost 4 bases and J 1 base, leaving 11 bases between the germline ends. The CDR3 consists of 14 residues. Germline V gene sequence: CDR1 SGHAT, CDR2 FQNNGV. The CDR3 region is CASSYSGTSYEQYF. Written as DNA, the CDR3 is TGTGCCAGCAGCTACTCCGGGACATCCTACGAGCAGTACTTC.

This chain uses TRBV6-5 with TRBJ2-1; possible D gene TRBD1, 6 bases. CDR1 and CDR2 from the germline V gene are MNHEY and SVGAGI. Deletions cut 7 bases from V and 4 bases from J, with 11 bases between. The CDR3 runs to 13 residues. The CDR3 region is CASTPQGYNEQFF. CDR3 coding DNA: TGTGCCAGCACCCCACAGGGATACAATGAGCAGTTCTTC.

The chain recombines TRBV2 with TRBJ2-1; the match to TRBD2 covers 7 bases. In germline, CDR1 is SNHLY, CDR2 FYNNEI. With 10 bases clipped from V and 9 bases from J, the junction kept 12 bases outside the gene matches. The CDR3 totals 13 residues. The DNA for the CDR3 is TGTGCCACCATCCGCGGGGGTCTCGGTGAGCAGTTCTTC. Its protein is CATIRGGLGEQFF.